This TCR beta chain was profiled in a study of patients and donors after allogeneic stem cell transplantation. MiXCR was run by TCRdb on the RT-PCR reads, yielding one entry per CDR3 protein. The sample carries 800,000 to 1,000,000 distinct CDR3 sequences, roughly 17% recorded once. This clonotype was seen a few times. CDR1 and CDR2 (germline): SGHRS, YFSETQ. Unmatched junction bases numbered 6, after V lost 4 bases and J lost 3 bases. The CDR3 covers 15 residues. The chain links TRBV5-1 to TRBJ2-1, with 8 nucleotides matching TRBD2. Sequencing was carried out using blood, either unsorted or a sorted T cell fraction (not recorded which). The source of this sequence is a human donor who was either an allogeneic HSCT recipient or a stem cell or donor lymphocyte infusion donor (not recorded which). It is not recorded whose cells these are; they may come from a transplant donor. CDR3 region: CASSRQRENYNEQFF. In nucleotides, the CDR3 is TGCGCCAGCAGCCGTCAGCGGGAGAACTACAATGAGCAGTTCTTC.